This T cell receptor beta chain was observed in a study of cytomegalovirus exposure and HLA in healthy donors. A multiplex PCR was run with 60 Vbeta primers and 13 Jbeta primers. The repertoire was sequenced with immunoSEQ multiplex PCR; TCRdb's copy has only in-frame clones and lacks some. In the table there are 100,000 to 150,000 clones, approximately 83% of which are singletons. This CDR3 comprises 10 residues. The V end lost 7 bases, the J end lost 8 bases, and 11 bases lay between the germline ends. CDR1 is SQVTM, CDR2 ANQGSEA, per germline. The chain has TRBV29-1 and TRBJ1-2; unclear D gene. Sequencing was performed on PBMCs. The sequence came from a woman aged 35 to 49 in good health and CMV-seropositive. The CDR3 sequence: CSAEGLGYTF. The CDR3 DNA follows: TGCAGCGCCGAGGGTTTGGGCTACACCTTC.